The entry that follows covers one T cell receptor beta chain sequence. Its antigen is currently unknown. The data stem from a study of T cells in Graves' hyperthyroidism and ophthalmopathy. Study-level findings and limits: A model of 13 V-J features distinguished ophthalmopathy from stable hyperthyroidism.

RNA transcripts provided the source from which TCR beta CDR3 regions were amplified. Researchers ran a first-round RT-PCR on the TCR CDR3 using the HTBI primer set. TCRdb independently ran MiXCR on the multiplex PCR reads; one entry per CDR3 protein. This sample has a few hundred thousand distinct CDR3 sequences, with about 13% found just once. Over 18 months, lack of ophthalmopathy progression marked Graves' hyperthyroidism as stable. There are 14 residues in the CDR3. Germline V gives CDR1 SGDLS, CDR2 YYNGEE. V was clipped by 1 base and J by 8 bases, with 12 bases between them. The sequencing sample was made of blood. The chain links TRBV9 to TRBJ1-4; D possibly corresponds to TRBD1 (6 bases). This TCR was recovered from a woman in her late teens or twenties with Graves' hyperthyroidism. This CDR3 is CASSVRGGREKLFF. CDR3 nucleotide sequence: TGTGCCAGCAGCGTACGGGGGGGCCGGGAAAAACTGTTTTTT.